The present TCR beta chain was sequenced within a study of primary melanoma T cells and metastatic recurrence. Study outcomes and limitations: The tumor T-cell fraction reportedly predicted progression-free survival independently of thickness, ulceration, mitotic rate and age. T-cell fraction over 20% seemed protective regardless of ulceration or nodes.

About this clone itself: What it binds is unknown.

Libraries were prepared by immunoSEQ multiplex PCR; TCRdb keeps only in-frame clonotypes and omits some of them. The sample has 1,000 or so clones, 65% to 75% seen once; the top ten hold approximately 4.3%. The CDR3 consists of 12 residues. The germline V gene encodes CDR1 WSHSY and CDR2 SAAADI. Trimming pared 6 bases from V and 3 bases from J, leaving 9 bases between. The chain carries TRBV10-2 and TRBJ2-7; the D is unclear. Material for sequencing was melanoma tumor tissue. This receptor was identified in a human donor with melanoma. CDR3 DNA: TGCGCCAGCAGGGAAAGGAGCTACGAGCAGTACTTC. Protein sequence: CASRERSYEQYF.